The 30 T cell receptor beta chains below come from one sample, sequenced in a study of control samples from healthy donors and cancer patients. The repertoire was sequenced with immunoSEQ multiplex PCR; TCRdb's copy has only in-frame clones and lacks some. Of roughly 150,000 clones listed, about 86% are singletons. Sequences were obtained from blood. The source of these receptors is a man aged 18 to 30 in good health.

The rearrangement links TRBV19 to TRBJ1-1, with D possibly TRBD1 on 5 matching bases. Germline CDR1 reads LNHDA; CDR2 reads SQIVND (reference sequence). The length of the CDR3 is 14 residues. The V end was cut by 8 bases, the J end by 0 bases, with 13 bases between. The CDR3 region has the DNA TGTGCCAGTTATACCGGGACGGTGAACACTGAAGCTTTCTTT. Translation: CASYTGTVNTEAFF. Filled out from reference TRBV19 and TRBJ1-1, the complete variable domain reads DGGITQSPKYLFRKEGQNVTLSCEQNLNHDAMYWYRQDPGQGLRLIYYSQIVNDFQKGDIAEGYSVSREKKESFPLTVTSAQKNPTAFYLCASYTGTVNTEAFFGQGTRLTVV.

V usage is TRBV4-1 and J usage is TRBJ2-6, with D perhaps matching TRBD1 (6 bases). Germline V lookup: CDR1 MGHRA, CDR2 YSYEKL. Trimming took off 0 bases at V and 0 bases at J, with 18 bases between the two ends. CDR3 size: 20 residues. CDR3 amino acids: CASSQDLDRLIGSGANVLTF. The CDR3 DNA reads TGCGCCAGCAGCCAAGACCTTGACAGGCTTATCGGCTCTGGGGCCAACGTCCTGACTTTC.

This sequence joins TRBV9 and TRBJ2-1; D is uncertain. The germline V gene has CDR1 SGDLS and CDR2 YYNGEE. This CDR3 is 15 amino acids long. Trimming took off 0 bases at V and 0 bases at J, with 7 bases between the two ends. The CDR3 spells CASSVVMSSYNEQFF. The CDR3 coding sequence is TGTGCCAGCAGCGTAGTCATGAGCTCCTACAATGAGCAGTTCTTC.

The CDR3 reads CSVDWPGQETQYF. Written as DNA, the CDR3 is TGCAGCGTTGACTGGCCAGGGCAAGAGACCCAGTACTTC. This chain uses TRBV29-1 with TRBJ2-5; D may be TRBD1 (5 bases). The ends were cut back, 3 bases at V and 2 bases at J, with 10 bases in the middle. This CDR3 has 13 amino acids. Germline V lookup: CDR1 SQVTM, CDR2 ANQGSEA.

The chain recombines TRBV6-5 with TRBJ1-1; tentatively, D is TRBD1 (5 bases). The CDR3 sequence is 16 residues long. The germline V and J ends were trimmed by 0 bases and 4 bases, with 15 bases remaining between them. The V gene's germline CDR1 is MNHEY and CDR2 SVGAGI. The CDR3 coding sequence is TGTGCCAGCAGTTACTCTCGCGGGACCCAAGGCACTGAAGCTTTCTTT. Translation gives CASSYSRGTQGTEAFF.

The sample holds one count of this clone. The V and J genes are TRBV21-1 and TRBJ2-1; TRBD2, the D gene given by the table, was not confirmed from the DNA. TRBV21-1 is deemed a pseudogene. The CDR3 has 17 amino acids. The CDR3, as DNA: TGTGCCAGCAGCAAACAAGAGCGGGGGGGCCTCTGTAATGAGCAGTTCTTC. Amino acids: CASSKQERGGLCNEQFF.

On this clone: Other nucleotide sequences in the sample specify the same CDR3. This chain uses TRBV12-3 or TRBV12-4 with TRBJ1-1; tentative D call: TRBD1 (5 bases). The V and J ends lost 3 bases and 1 base respectively, with 6 bases between them. This CDR3 contains 13 residues. CDR3 DNA: TGTGCCAGCAGTTTTGGACAGAACACTGAAGCTTTCTTT. It specifies CASSFGQNTEAFF.

The chain uses TRBV30 and TRBJ1-2, with 9 nucleotides matching TRBD1. V lost 7 bases and J lost 10; bases outside the gene matches: 10. Germline V gives CDR1 GTSNPN, CDR2 SVGIG (reference sequence). The CDR3 runs to 12 residues. CDR3 loop: CASSRDRVDYTF. DNA for the CDR3: TGTGCCTCGAGCCGGGACAGGGTAGACTACACCTTC.

This clone has a single count. The rearrangement links TRBV30 to TRBJ1-6, with 7 positions matching TRBD1. Per the germline V gene, CDR1 is GTSNPN and CDR2 is SVGIG (reference sequence). The CDR3 length is 18 residues. The V gene end was trimmed by 2 bases and the J gene end by 1 base; junction bases not matched to a gene: 11. Here the CDR3 DNA reads TGTGCCTGGAGTTTAACGACAGGGTTTAAGTCCTATAATTCACCCCTCCACTTT. Translating it yields CAWSLTTGFKSYNSPLHF.

The genes are TRBV2 and TRBJ2-2; D may be TRBD2 (6 bases). The V gene's germline CDR1 is SNHLY and CDR2 FYNNEI. CDR3 length: 13 residues. The ends were cut back, 3 bases at V and 6 bases at J, with 8 bases in the middle. Here the CDR3 DNA reads TGTGCCAGCAGTGAGGAGGGATCCGGGGAGCTGTTTTTT. Protein: CASSEEGSGELFF.

This chain uses TRBV10-2 with TRBJ2-1; 10 nucleotides align to TRBD2. This CDR3 has 16 amino acids. Germline CDR1 is WSHSY and CDR2 is SAAADI. Trimming at V came to 7 bases and at J to 4 bases, leaving 10 bases not matched to a gene. The CDR3: CASTQWSAGGYNEQFF. CDR3 sequence (DNA): TGCGCCAGCACCCAGTGGTCAGCGGGGGGGTACAATGAGCAGTTCTTC.

The chain uses TRBV18 and TRBJ1-2; D unresolved. V shed 3 bases and J shed 6 bases, with 14 bases lying between them. CDR3 length equals 14 residues. Germline CDR1 and CDR2: KGHSH and LQKENI. The CDR3 DNA is TGTGCCAGCTCACCCTCGGCTTGGGCTAATGGCTACACCTTC. Translating gives CASSPSAWANGYTF.

The chain recombines TRBV27 with TRBJ2-2; perhaps TRBD1 as D (7 bases). Trimming took off 1 base at V and 4 bases at J, with 22 bases between the two ends. This CDR3 has 19 amino acids. In germline, CDR1 is MNHEY, CDR2 SMNVEV (reference sequence). The CDR3 bases are TGTGCCAGCAGTTTATTCGCGGGACAGAGTCTGGGCCCCACCGGGGAGCTGTTTTTT. Amino acid sequence: CASSLFAGQSLGPTGELFF.

This clone was picked up a small number of times. CDR3 amino acids: CASSIGGGQTNYGYTF. CDR3 nucleotide sequence: TGTGCCAGCAGCATCGGCGGCGGACAAACAAACTATGGCTACACCTTC. The genes are TRBV21-1 and TRBJ1-2; the table's D call of TRBD1 was not tested on the DNA. TRBV21-1 is designated a pseudogene. This CDR3 contains 16 residues.

J is TRBJ1-2 and V is TRBV12-3 or TRBV12-4, with a tentative D call TRBD1 (6 bases). The V gene lost 2 bases and the J gene lost 4 bases, with 8 bases spanning the gap. The CDR3 is 13 residues long. This CDR3 is CASSLRRGYGYTF. In DNA, the CDR3 is TGTGCCAGCAGTTTACGCAGGGGCTATGGCTACACCTTC.

The chain carries TRBV6-5 and TRBJ1-6; D unclear. Germline V gene data show CDR1 as MNHEY and CDR2 as SVGAGI. Trimming took off 6 bases at V and 0 bases at J, with 6 bases between the two ends. This CDR3 has 14 amino acids. CDR3 residues: CASSTSSYNSPLHF. CDR3 coding DNA: TGTGCCAGCAGCACTAGCTCCTATAATTCACCCCTCCACTTT.

The chain combines TRBV28 with TRBJ1-6; D remains ambiguous. CDR1 and CDR2 from the germline V gene are MDHEN and SYDVKM. The CDR3 spans 14 residues. V lost 7 bases to trimming and J lost 3 bases, with 10 bases between them. CDR3 protein: CASTPEGYNSPLHF. The DNA of the CDR3 is TGTGCCAGCACTCCCGAAGGCTATAATTCACCCCTCCACTTT.

J is TRBJ2-2 and V is TRBV3-1 (or the pseudogene TRBV3-2), with 10 nucleotides matching TRBD2. The junction had 19 bases not matched to a gene; V was cut back by 2 bases and J by 4 bases. Per the germline V gene, CDR1 is LGHDT and CDR2 is YNNKEL (reference sequence). The CDR3 totals 21 residues. The CDR3 loop reads CASSQFYGGLAGEGGTGELFF. CDR3 coding DNA: TGTGCCAGCAGCCAATTTTACGGAGGTCTAGCGGGGGAAGGGGGCACCGGGGAGCTGTTTTTT.

This chain joins TRBV5-1 and TRBJ2-7; no reliable D call. The CDR3 is 14 residues long. Trimming pared 0 bases from V and 3 bases from J, leaving 10 bases between. CDR1 is SGHRS and CDR2 is YFSETQ in the germline V gene. CDR3 region: CASSLDMGIYEQYF. The CDR3 region has the DNA TGCGCCAGCAGCTTGGATATGGGCATCTACGAGCAGTACTTC.

The chain links TRBV27 to TRBJ2-2; D tentatively reads TRBD1 or TRBD2 (5 bases each). The CDR3 is 15 amino acids. Per germline, CDR1 MNHEY and CDR2 SMNVEV (reference sequence). V lost 2 bases and J lost 6, with 13 bases in between. CDR3 in amino acids: CASSLVGTAAGELFF. Here the CDR3 DNA reads TGTGCCAGCAGTTTAGTCGGGACGGCGGCCGGGGAGCTGTTTTTT.

The J gene is TRBJ2-3, the V gene TRBV30; a possible D gene is TRBD1 (6 bases). Germline CDR1 reads GTSNPN; CDR2 reads SVGIG (reference sequence). This CDR3 contains 16 residues. Between the trimmed V and J ends, which lost 1 base and 3 bases, there was a span of 17 bases. CDR3 sequence (DNA): TGTGCCTGGAGTGCCCCCTACAGGGTCGGTACAGATACGCAGTATTTT. As protein: CAWSAPYRVGTDTQYF.

The rearrangement links TRBV6-2 or TRBV6-3 to TRBJ2-7, with D hard to call. CDR3 length: 11 residues. Germline V gene data show CDR1 as MNHEY and CDR2 as SVGEGT. Trimming stripped 4 bases from V and 5 bases from J, with 6 bases between. CDR3 loop: CASSLKNEQYF. CDR3 DNA: TGTGCCAGCAGTTTGAAAAACGAGCAGTACTTC.

This clone has a single count. The rearrangement uses TRBV4-3 and TRBJ1-1; D gene unclear. The V and J ends lost 1 base and 0 bases respectively, with 9 bases between them. Germline-derived CDR1 and CDR2 are LGHNA and YSLEER. The CDR3 extends over 15 amino acids. The CDR3 nucleotides are TGCGCCAGCAGCCAAGGACCGGTCGTGAACACTGAAGCTTTCTTT. The encoded protein is CASSQGPVVNTEAFF.

In this sample, this clone turned up once. The V gene is TRBV6-2 or TRBV6-3, the J gene TRBJ2-7, with D perhaps being TRBD1 or TRBD2 (6 bases each). This CDR3 region has 15 residues. CDR1 MNHEY and CDR2 SVGEGT come from the germline V gene. V lost 4 bases and J lost 6, with 19 bases in between. CDR3 residues: CASSSAGGSRGEQYF. DNA of the CDR3: TGTGCCAGCAGTTCCGCCGGGGGCTCCCGTGGCGAGCAGTACTTC.

The J gene is TRBJ2-1, the V gene TRBV7-9; TRBD1 aligns across 8 bases. The CDR3 runs to 15 residues. Germline values: CDR1 SEHNR, CDR2 FQNEAQ (reference sequence). Trimming removed 4 bases from V and 9 bases from J; junction bases left unmatched: 11. In nucleotides, the CDR3 is TGTGCCAGCAGCTACTCGGTGGACAGGGAAGGTGAGCAGTTCTTC. Residues: CASSYSVDREGEQFF.

The CDR3 protein is CASSYSKEDKETQYF. CDR3 bases: TGTGCCAGCAGTTACTCGAAGGAGGATAAAGAGACCCAGTACTTC. The V call is TRBV6-2 or TRBV6-3, the J call TRBJ2-5; tentative D call: TRBD2 (5 bases). CDR3 size: 15 residues. Germline CDR1 and CDR2: MNHEY and SVGEGT. V lost 0 bases and J lost 3, with 11 bases in between.

The V call is TRBV7-2, the J call TRBJ2-5; D call uncertain. The V end lost 3 bases, the J end lost 5 bases, and 10 bases lay between the germline ends. Per germline, CDR1 SGHTA and CDR2 FQGNSA. The CDR3 is 13 residues long. The CDR3 spells CASSLGMGETQYF. The CDR3 DNA follows: TGTGCCAGCAGCTTGGGTATGGGGGAGACCCAGTACTTC.

The gene calls are TRBV5-6 and TRBJ2-1, with 9 bases aligning to TRBD1. The CDR3 runs to 14 residues. The J segment lost 6 bases and the V segment lost 4 bases, leaving 5 bases of the junction unmatched. Looked up from germline, CDR1 is SGHDT and CDR2 is YYEEEE. For the CDR3, the DNA is TGTGCCAGCAGCCCAGGGACAGGGACCAATGAGCAGTTCTTC. Translating gives CASSPGTGTNEQFF.

This chain joins TRBV11-2 and TRBJ2-1; 16 bases align to TRBD2. Per the germline V gene, CDR1 is SGHAT and CDR2 is FQNNGV. This CDR3 is built from 19 residues. With V trimmed by 2 bases and J by 8 bases, 12 bases remained unmatched. CDR3 region: CASSLMGLAGGLVSDEQFF. The CDR3, as DNA: TGTGCCAGCAGCTTAATGGGACTAGCGGGGGGGCTGGTCTCGGATGAGCAGTTCTTC.

This chain uses TRBV14 with TRBJ2-7; no definite D call. Germline V gene sequence: CDR1 SGHDN, CDR2 FVKESK. This CDR3 spans 14 amino acids. The V and J ends lost 1 base and 7 bases respectively, with 14 bases between them. The CDR3 coding sequence is TGTGCCAGCAGCCAAGGACGCCCTGAGGATGAGCAGTACTTC. Encoded protein: CASSQGRPEDEQYF.